These 3 T cell receptor beta chains were all obtained from the same sample, sequenced in a study of CD8 T cells in ankylosing spondylitis. Study-wide findings and caveats: For ankylosing spondylitis blood, a TCR beta motif of several highly homologous variants appeared characteristic.

Their specific antigens are unknown. TCRdb reprocessed the 5' RACE reads via MiXCR and lists one record per CDR3 protein. The data contain more than 600,000 distinct CDR3 sequences, about 20% of them singletons. Sequencing was carried out using blood, either unsorted or a sorted T cell fraction (not recorded which). The receptors shown here come from a male donor with ankylosing spondylitis.

This clonotype has a handful of counts. This chain connects TRBV12-3 or TRBV12-4 to TRBJ2-1; maybe TRBD2 (6 bases). Deletions cut 3 bases from V and 8 bases from J, with 17 bases between. This CDR3 is 15 amino acids long. CDR3 DNA sequence: TGTGCCAGCAGTTTTAGTGGCGGGATTAACTATGAGCAGTTCTTC. Its protein product is CASSFSGGINYEQFF.

The rearrangement uses TRBV7-9 and TRBJ1-3; D perhaps matches TRBD1 (5 bases). Germline CDR1 SEHNR, CDR2 FQNEAQ (reference sequence). CDR3 length equals 16 residues. The V end lost 4 bases, the J end lost 2 bases, and 15 bases lay between the germline ends. DNA of the CDR3: TGTGCCAGCAGCTCTTCCCTGGGGGTAACTGGAAACACCATATATTTT. Translated, it gives CASSSSLGVTGNTIYF.

This clonotype appeared a few times. The V gene is TRBV5-6, the J gene TRBJ2-3, with 8 bases matching TRBD2. The CDR3 length is 17 residues. Germline V gene lookup returns CDR1 SGHDT and CDR2 YYEEEE. V shed 1 base, J shed 5 bases, and the junction held 12 bases outside the gene matches. The CDR3 DNA sequence: TGTGCCAGCAGCTTGTTAAGCGGGGGCCTATCCGGAGATACGCAGTATTTT. Amino acids: CASSLLSGGLSGDTQYF.